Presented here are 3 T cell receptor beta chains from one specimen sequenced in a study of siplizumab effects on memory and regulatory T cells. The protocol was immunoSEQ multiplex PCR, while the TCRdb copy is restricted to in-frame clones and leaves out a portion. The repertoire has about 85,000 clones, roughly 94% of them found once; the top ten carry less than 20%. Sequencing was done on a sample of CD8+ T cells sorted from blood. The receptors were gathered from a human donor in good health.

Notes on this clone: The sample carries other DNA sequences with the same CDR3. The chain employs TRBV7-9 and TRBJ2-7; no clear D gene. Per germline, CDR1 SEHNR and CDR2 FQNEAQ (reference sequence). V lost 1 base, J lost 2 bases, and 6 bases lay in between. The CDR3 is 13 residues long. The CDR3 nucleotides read TGTGCCAGCAGCTTAGAGCGAACCTACGAGCAGTACTTC. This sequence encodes CASSLERTYEQYF.

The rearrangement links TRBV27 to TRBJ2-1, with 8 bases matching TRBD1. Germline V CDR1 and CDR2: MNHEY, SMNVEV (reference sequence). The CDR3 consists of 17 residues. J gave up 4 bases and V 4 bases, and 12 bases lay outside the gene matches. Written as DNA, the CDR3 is TGTGCCAGCAGTTCGTTGGACAGGGCACAAAAATACAATGAGCAGTTCTTC. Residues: CASSSLDRAQKYNEQFF.

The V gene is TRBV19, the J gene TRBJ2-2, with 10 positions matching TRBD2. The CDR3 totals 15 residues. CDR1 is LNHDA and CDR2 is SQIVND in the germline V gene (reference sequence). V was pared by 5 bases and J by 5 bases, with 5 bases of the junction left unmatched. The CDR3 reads CASSPLAGDTGELFF. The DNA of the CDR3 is TGTGCCAGTAGTCCTCTAGCGGGAGATACCGGGGAGCTGTTTTTT.